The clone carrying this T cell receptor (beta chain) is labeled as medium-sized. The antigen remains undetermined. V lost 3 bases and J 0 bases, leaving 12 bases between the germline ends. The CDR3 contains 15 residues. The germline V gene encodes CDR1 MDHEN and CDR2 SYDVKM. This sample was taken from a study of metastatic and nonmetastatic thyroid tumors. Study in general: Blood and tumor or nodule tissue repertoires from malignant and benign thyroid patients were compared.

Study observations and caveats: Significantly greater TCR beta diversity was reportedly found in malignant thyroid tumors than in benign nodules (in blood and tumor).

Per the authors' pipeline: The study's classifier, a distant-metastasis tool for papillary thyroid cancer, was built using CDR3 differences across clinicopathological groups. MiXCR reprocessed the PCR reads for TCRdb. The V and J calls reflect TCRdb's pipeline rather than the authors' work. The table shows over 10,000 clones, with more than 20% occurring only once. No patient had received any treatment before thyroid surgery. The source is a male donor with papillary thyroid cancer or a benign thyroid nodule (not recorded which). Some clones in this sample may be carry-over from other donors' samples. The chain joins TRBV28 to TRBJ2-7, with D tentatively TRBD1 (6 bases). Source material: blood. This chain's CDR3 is CASSFMGASSYEQYF. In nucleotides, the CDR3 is TGTGCCAGCAGTTTTATGGGGGCATCCTCCTACGAGCAGTACTTC.